A single sample gave rise to the 27 T cell receptor beta chains below, sequenced in a study of cytomegalovirus exposure and HLA in healthy donors. Assay: immunoSEQ multiplex PCR; the TCRdb copy retains only in-frame clones and omits some. This sample has 200,000 to 300,000 clones, with 86% found just once. What was sequenced was PBMCs. These receptors were taken from a woman in her 30s in good health and CMV-seropositive.

This rearrangement joins TRBV7-2 to TRBJ2-5; a possible D gene is TRBD2 (5 bases). The CDR3 loop spans 13 amino acids. Trimming left V 4 bases short and J 5 bases short, with 11 bases between. The germline gives CDR1 SGHTA, CDR2 FQGNSA. The CDR3 nucleotides are TGTGCCAGCAGCTACCTGGGCGGGGAGACCCAGTACTTC. The encoded protein is CASSYLGGETQYF.

The genes are TRBV5-1 and TRBJ1-1; TRBD1 agrees at 8 bases. The CDR3 is 17 amino acids. Trimming removed 4 bases from V and 4 bases from J; junction bases left unmatched: 15. Germline CDR1 is SGHRS and CDR2 is YFSETQ. In nucleotides, the CDR3 is TGCGCCAGCAGCGTGACAGGGGATAGGCACAGCGTCACTGAAGCTTTCTTT. Translation: CASSVTGDRHSVTEAFF.

This sequence joins TRBV29-1 and TRBJ1-3; 8 bases agree with TRBD1. The CDR3 covers 15 residues. The V segment lost 5 bases and the J segment 3 bases; nucleotides outside the gene matches: 9. In germline, CDR1 is SQVTM, CDR2 ANQGSEA. In DNA, the CDR3 is TGCAGCGTTAATAACAGGGGGACCCGTGGAAACACCATATATTTT. Its protein is CSVNNRGTRGNTIYF. The variable domain in full, completed from reference TRBV29-1 and TRBJ1-3, reads SAVISQKPSRDICQRGTSLTIQCQVDSQVTMMFWYRQQPGQSLTLIATANQGSEATYESGFVIDKFPISRPNLTFSTLTVSNMSPEDSSIYLCSVNNRGTRGNTIYFGEGSWLTVV.

In DNA form, the CDR3 reads TGTGCCAGCACTCACAGATCTATAGCGGGAGGTAATGAGCAGTTCTTC. It is translated as CASTHRSIAGGNEQFF. V and J are TRBV18 and TRBJ2-1; TRBD2 aligns across 10 bases. Germline V CDR1 and CDR2: KGHSH, LQKENI. Trimming removed 8 bases from V and 7 bases from J; junction bases left unmatched: 14. This CDR3 spans 16 amino acids.

The genes are TRBV7-6 and TRBJ2-1; 11 bases map to TRBD2. Losses at the gene ends were 5 bases for V and 8 bases for J; bases not matched to a gene: 11. This CDR3 comprises 16 residues. Looked up from germline, CDR1 is SGHVS and CDR2 is FNYEAQ. CDR3 in DNA: TGTGCCAGCAGCGCCAGAACTAGCGGGAGTCGAGATGAGCAGTTCTTC. It translates to CASSARTSGSRDEQFF.

The chain carries TRBV6-5 and TRBJ2-7; D possibly corresponds to TRBD1 (6 bases). Trimming shortened V by 5 bases and J by 0 bases, and 14 bases separated the two germline ends. The V gene's germline CDR1 is MNHEY and CDR2 SVGAGI. CDR3 size: 15 residues. CDR3 sequence (DNA): TGTGCCAGCAGTAGCCGGGACACCTACTCCTACGAGCAGTACTTC. Protein: CASSSRDTYSYEQYF.

V and J are TRBV2 and TRBJ1-2; TRBD1 matches 9 bases. The CDR3 spans 15 residues. V was clipped by 3 bases and J by 6 bases; unmatched bases: 8. CDR1 is SNHLY, CDR2 FYNNEI, per germline. CDR3 amino acids: CASSEGQGRGDGYTF. CDR3 coding DNA: TGTGCCAGCAGTGAGGGACAGGGACGCGGGGATGGCTACACCTTC.

The chain carries TRBV6-6 and TRBJ2-2, with TRBD2 as a possible D gene (5 bases). The V and J ends lost 4 bases and 4 bases respectively, with 13 bases between them. There are 15 residues in the CDR3. Germline V gene sequence: CDR1 MNHNY, CDR2 SVGAGI (reference sequence). Here the CDR3 DNA reads TGTGCCAGCAGTTCCCGAACTAGTTCCACCGGGGAGCTGTTTTTT. Protein product: CASSSRTSSTGELFF.

This clone showed up just a few times. The rearrangement joins TRBV7-7 to TRBJ2-1; TRBD1 aligns across 10 bases. This CDR3 region has 15 residues. V shed 5 bases, J shed 4 bases, and the junction held 5 bases outside the gene matches. Per germline, CDR1 SSHAT and CDR2 FNYEAQ (reference sequence). CDR3 in amino acids: CASSPGTGAYNEQFF. Written as DNA, the CDR3 is TGTGCCAGCAGCCCTGGGACAGGGGCTTACAATGAGCAGTTCTTC.

This clone has a single count. The J gene is TRBJ2-7, the V gene TRBV2; the match to TRBD2 covers 10 bases. This CDR3 region has 16 residues. The V gene end was trimmed by 2 bases and the J gene end by 6 bases; junction bases not matched to a gene: 10. Germline V gene lookup returns CDR1 SNHLY and CDR2 FYNNEI. The CDR3 loop reads CASSESAGGKVSEQYF. In DNA form, the CDR3 reads TGTGCCAGCAGTGAATCAGCGGGAGGGAAAGTAAGCGAGCAGTACTTC.

The chain is built from TRBV18 and TRBJ1-1; D is ambiguous. The germline V gene encodes CDR1 KGHSH and CDR2 LQKENI. This CDR3 comprises 15 residues. V shed 0 bases and J shed 4 bases, with 12 bases lying between them. This chain's CDR3 is CASSPPGGVSTEAFF. The CDR3 DNA is TGTGCCAGCTCACCACCGGGCGGGGTGAGCACTGAAGCTTTCTTT.

This clone was detected only once. V usage is TRBV27 and J usage is TRBJ2-1; D unclear. V lost 2 bases and J 15 bases, leaving 17 bases between the germline ends. The CDR3 contains 13 residues. Looked up from germline, CDR1 is MNHEY and CDR2 is SMNVEV (reference sequence). The CDR3 sequence is CASSLPGGGSRFF. Here the CDR3 DNA reads TGTGCCAGCAGTTTACCGGGTGGTGGTTCGCGGTTCTTC.

This clone has only one observation. This rearrangement joins TRBV5-1 to TRBJ2-5; no firm D call. CDR1 is SGHRS and CDR2 is YFSETQ in the germline V gene. The CDR3 contains 15 residues. The ends were cut back, 4 bases at V and 1 base at J, with 14 bases in the middle. The CDR3 DNA is TGCGCCAGCAGCACTGGGCCTGTGAGCCAAGAGACCCAGTACTTC. Translation gives CASSTGPVSQETQYF.

The J gene is TRBJ2-1, the V gene TRBV29-1, with D unresolved. V lost 6 bases to trimming and J lost 5 bases, with 14 bases between them. The CDR3 contains 13 residues. CDR1 SQVTM and CDR2 ANQGSEA come from the germline V gene. The CDR3 here is CSVTGSSNNEQFF. CDR3 sequence (DNA): TGCAGCGTAACCGGGTCCAGTAACAATGAGCAGTTCTTC.

This sequence joins TRBV7-2 and TRBJ1-1; the D gene is possibly TRBD1 (6 bases). The germline V gene encodes CDR1 SGHTA and CDR2 FQGNSA. V was trimmed by 4 bases and J by 0 bases, leaving 9 bases between them. This CDR3 contains 14 residues. CDR3 in amino acids: CASSSQGMNTEAFF. As DNA, the CDR3 is TGTGCCAGCAGCTCACAGGGTATGAACACTGAAGCTTTCTTT.

V gene TRBV7-3 combines with J gene TRBJ2-7; D gene ambiguous. Trimming left V 8 bases short and J 4 bases short, with 24 bases between. Germline CDR1 and CDR2: SGHTA and FQGTGA. The CDR3 runs to 16 residues. The CDR3 reads CASGIWAAAYKYEQYF. CDR3 DNA: TGTGCCAGCGGCATCTGGGCTGCCGCTTACAAATACGAGCAGTACTTC.

The J gene is TRBJ2-3, the V gene TRBV7-2; 8 nucleotides match TRBD2. With 3 bases clipped from V and 3 bases from J, the junction kept 5 bases outside the gene matches. CDR1 and CDR2 from the germline V gene are SGHTA and FQGNSA. The CDR3 length is 15 residues. The CDR3 spells CASSLSGSRTDTQYF. CDR3 sequence (DNA): TGTGCCAGCAGCTTGAGCGGGAGCCGGACAGATACGCAGTATTTT.

CDR3: CASSQTGTSGSNEQFF. CDR3 nucleotide sequence: TGTGCCAGCAGCCAAACCGGGACTAGCGGGAGTAATGAGCAGTTCTTC. V gene TRBV4-2 combines with J gene TRBJ2-1; TRBD2 aligns across 14 bases. Germline loops: CDR1 LGHNA, CDR2 YNFKEQ. Trimming cost V 2 bases and J 7 bases; bases outside gene matches: 4. The CDR3 is 16 residues long.

The chain joins TRBV7-8 to TRBJ1-4; possible D gene TRBD1, 6 bases. The CDR3 covers 15 residues. Germline lookup yields CDR1 SGHVS and CDR2 FQNEAQ. Trimming cost V 5 bases and J 8 bases, with 18 bases left between them. The CDR3 DNA is TGTGCCAGCAGCCTAGGACAGCTTCAAGGGGAAAAACTGTTTTTT. Its protein is CASSLGQLQGEKLFF.

This clone was counted between two and nine times. The rearrangement joins TRBV19 to TRBJ1-5, with 7 bases aligning to TRBD1. CDR1 and CDR2 from the germline V gene are LNHDA and SQIVND (reference sequence). V gave up 7 bases and J gave up 2 bases; unmatched junction bases: 5. The CDR3 totals 14 residues. CDR3 nucleotides: TGTGCCAGTACGACCGGGACAGGCAATCAGCCCCAGCATTTT. As protein: CASTTGTGNQPQHF.

The chain combines TRBV18 with TRBJ2-7; 13 positions agree with TRBD2. This CDR3 is 15 amino acids long. From germline, CDR1 is KGHSH and CDR2 LQKENI. V was pared by 0 bases and J by 6 bases, with 2 bases of the junction left unmatched. CDR3 amino acids: CASSPPGLAGFEQYF. The DNA for the CDR3 is TGTGCCAGCTCACCACCGGGACTAGCGGGATTCGAGCAGTACTTC.

This sequence joins TRBV6-1 and TRBJ2-3, with D tentatively TRBD1 (5 bases). Germline lookup yields CDR1 MNHNS and CDR2 SASEGT. Trimming took 3 bases from V and 2 from J, leaving 12 bases between them. This CDR3 has 15 amino acids. The CDR3 DNA sequence: TGTGCCAGCAGTGAGGACACCTCCTACACAGATACGCAGTATTTT. Translated, it gives CASSEDTSYTDTQYF.

V usage is TRBV6-4 and J usage is TRBJ2-3; a weak D match, TRBD2 (5 bases). Germline V gene data show CDR1 as MRHNA and CDR2 as SNTAGT. CDR3 length: 13 amino acids. V lost 3 bases, J lost 5 bases, and 9 bases lay in between. In nucleotides, the CDR3 is TGTGCCAGCAGTGAGGAGGCGGGAGATACGCAGTATTTT. Its translation: CASSEEAGDTQYF.

The chain joins TRBV6-1 to TRBJ1-2; D uncertain. This CDR3 has 13 amino acids. The germline CDR1 and CDR2 sequences are MNHNS and SASEGT. The V end lost 6 bases, the J end lost 3 bases, and 11 bases lay between the germline ends. The CDR3 is CASRKTVDYGYTF. For the CDR3, the DNA is TGTGCCAGCAGGAAAACAGTGGACTATGGCTACACCTTC.

The rearrangement uses TRBV5-1 and TRBJ1-1; D unresolved. The CDR3 consists of 15 residues. The germline V and J ends were trimmed by 2 bases and 2 bases, with 13 bases remaining between them. Germline V gives CDR1 SGHRS, CDR2 YFSETQ. CDR3 nucleotide sequence: TGCGCCAGCAGCTTCGGTTTGCCAGGAAACACTGAAGCTTTCTTT. The encoded protein is CASSFGLPGNTEAFF.

About this clone: At one of its ends the junction is not consistent with the germline gene, which may arise from a read error. The CDR3 region is CASREDGYDEQYF. DNA of the CDR3: TGTGCCAGCAGAGAAGACGGGTACGACGAGCAGTACTTC. The V gene is TRBV2, the J gene TRBJ2-7; the D is unclear. The CDR3 length is 13 residues. Per germline, CDR1 SNHLY and CDR2 FYNNEI.

J is TRBJ2-1 and V is TRBV2, with 7 positions matching TRBD2. Germline V CDR1 and CDR2: SNHLY, FYNNEI. This CDR3 is 13 amino acids long. J was trimmed by 5 bases and V by 6 bases; bases with no gene match: 4. CDR3 in DNA: TGTGCCAGCAGCGTAGGACTAGACAATGAGCAGTTCTTC. Translated, it gives CASSVGLDNEQFF. The variable domain in full, completed from reference TRBV2 and TRBJ2-1, reads EPEVTQTPSHQVTQMGQEVILRCVPISNHLYFYWYRQILGQKVEFLVSFYNNEISEKSEIFDDQFSVERPDGSNFTLKIRSTKLEDSAMYFCASSVGLDNEQFFGPGTRLTVL.